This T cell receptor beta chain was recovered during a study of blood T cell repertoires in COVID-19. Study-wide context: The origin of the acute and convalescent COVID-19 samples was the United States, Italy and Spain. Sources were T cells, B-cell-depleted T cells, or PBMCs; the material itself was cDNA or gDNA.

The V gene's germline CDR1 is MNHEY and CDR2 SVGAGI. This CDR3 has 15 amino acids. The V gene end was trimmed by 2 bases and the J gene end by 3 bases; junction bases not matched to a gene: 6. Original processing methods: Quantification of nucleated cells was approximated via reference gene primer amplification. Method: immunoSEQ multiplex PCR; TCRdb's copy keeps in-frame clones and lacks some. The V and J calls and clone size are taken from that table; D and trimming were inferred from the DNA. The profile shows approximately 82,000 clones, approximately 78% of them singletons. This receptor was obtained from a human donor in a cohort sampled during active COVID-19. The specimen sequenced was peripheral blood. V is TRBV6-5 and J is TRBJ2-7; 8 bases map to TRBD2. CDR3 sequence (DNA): TGTGCCAGCAGTTACGCGGCGGGGGGTCACTACGAGCAGTACTTC. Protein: CASSYAAGGHYEQYF.